This TCR beta chain derives from a study of Ad26.COV2.S vaccination and SARS-CoV-2 variants. Looking at the study overall: The authors gave Ad26.COV2.S intramuscularly, either once or twice 56 days apart. Findings and limits, study-wide: Vaccinated individuals (as opposed to placebo recipients) had higher spike-specific TCR breadth. There was a possibility that the TCR breadth and depth analyses underestimated total T cell responses.

As to treatment: roughly 20 received Ad26.COV2.S at low or high dose, single or two shots; about five received placebo; per-sample allocation not given. Material that was analyzed had been drawn on day 63 after the first vaccine or placebo injection. Ad26 vector vaccine expressed Wuhan-strain SARS-CoV-2 spike. Per germline, CDR1 KGHSH and CDR2 LQKENI. The CDR3 has 13 amino acids. V lost 2 bases and J 7 bases, leaving 9 bases between the germline ends. As to this clone: Its antigen is undetermined.

Here immunoSEQ multiplex PCR was the method, and the copy in TCRdb shows in-frame clones only, minus some. The sample includes about 500,000 clones, 80% to 90% of them seen just once. The receptor was derived from a person between 18 and 65 years old who received the Ad26.COV2.S COVID-19 vaccine or a placebo. The chain links TRBV18 to TRBJ1-5, with D perhaps TRBD1 (5 bases). This specimen consisted of peripheral blood, obtained in a trial of Ad26.COV2.S vaccine versus placebo. The CDR3 sequence: CASSPAEGQPQHF. The CDR3 DNA sequence: TGTGCCAGCTCACCAGCGGAGGGGCAGCCCCAGCATTTT.